This is a list of T cell receptor beta chains from one sample in a study of T-cell memory formation after mild COVID-19. MiXCR was run by TCRdb on the 5' RACE reads, yielding one entry per CDR3 protein. The sample lists approximately 480,000 distinct CDR3 sequences, about 18% occurring once. Sequencing was done on a sample of PBMCs or a T cell subset sorted from them (not recorded which). The receptors shown here come from an adult woman who had mild COVID-19 (a few samples of this study predate the infection). Cell type and time point are not known. CDR3s include the opening cysteine and the closing phenylalanine or tryptophan. Each record gives: clone size, J gene, CDR3 length, V gene, D gene, CDR3 DNA, CDR3 protein. A D gene is named only where the DNA matches it firmly. Clone size is stated in some rows and not others, as once, few, many or a class when expanded.

clone size: NA
J gene: TRBJ1-1
CDR3 length: 13
V gene: TRBV20-1
D gene: NA
CDR3 DNA: TGCAGTGCTAGAGTTTTCACGAACACTGAAGCTTTCTTT
CDR3 protein: CSARVFTNTEAFF

clone size: NA
J gene: TRBJ2-7
CDR3 length: 13
V gene: TRBV6-2/TRBV6-3
D gene: NA
CDR3 DNA: TGTGCCAGCAGAGGGACGGGGGCTGGCGAGCAGTACTTC
CDR3 protein: CASRGTGAGEQYF

clone size: few
J gene: TRBJ1-1
CDR3 length: 14
V gene: TRBV29-1
D gene: NA
CDR3 DNA: TGCAGCGTTGTTTTGCGAAAGAAGAACACTGAAGCTTTCTTT
CDR3 protein: CSVVLRKKNTEAFF

clone size: many
J gene: TRBJ2-7
CDR3 length: 14
V gene: TRBV5-1
D gene: NA
CDR3 DNA: TGCGCCAGCAGCTTGATTGTTTTGGGCTACGAGCAGTACTTC
CDR3 protein: CASSLIVLGYEQYF

clone size: few
J gene: TRBJ2-5
CDR3 length: 16
V gene: TRBV6-6
D gene: NA
CDR3 DNA: TGTGCCAGCAGTTACCCCCCAGGACAGCGGGCCGAGACCCAGTACTTC
CDR3 protein: CASSYPPGQRAETQYF

clone size: NA
J gene: TRBJ2-7
CDR3 length: 15
V gene: TRBV4-1
D gene: TRBD2
CDR3 DNA: TGCGCCAGCAGCCCGCGACTAGCGGGGGGGGCCGAGCAGTACTTC
CDR3 protein: CASSPRLAGGAEQYF

clone size: NA
J gene: TRBJ2-1
CDR3 length: 13
V gene: TRBV7-8
D gene: NA
CDR3 DNA: TGTGCCAGCATCTCGGGAATGGAGCAGGGGAAGTTCTTC
CDR3 protein: CASISGMEQGKFF

clone size: NA
J gene: TRBJ2-7
CDR3 length: 15
V gene: TRBV12-3/TRBV12-4
D gene: NA
CDR3 DNA: TGTGCCAGCAGTTTTGGCGGGACAGTCGTTTCCGAGCAGTACTTC
CDR3 protein: CASSFGGTVVSEQYF

clone size: few
J gene: TRBJ2-6
CDR3 length: 15
V gene: TRBV4-2
D gene: NA
CDR3 DNA: TGTGCCAGCAGCCAAGATCGGTGGTCGGCCAACGTCCTGACTTTC
CDR3 protein: CASSQDRWSANVLTF

clone size: few
J gene: TRBJ2-5
CDR3 length: 15
V gene: TRBV7-6
D gene: NA
CDR3 DNA: TGTGCCAGCAGCTCCGGGACAAAGGGCGGTGAGACCCAGTACTTC
CDR3 protein: CASSSGTKGGETQYF

clone size: few
J gene: TRBJ1-4
CDR3 length: 11
V gene: TRBV11-2
D gene: NA
CDR3 DNA: TGTGCCAGCAGCTTATCTGAAAAACTGTTTTTT
CDR3 protein: CASSLSEKLFF

clone size: NA
J gene: TRBJ1-2
CDR3 length: 16
V gene: TRBV7-6
D gene: NA
CDR3 DNA: TGTGCCAGCAGCTTAAGTCGAGGACCCCGATCGGGTGGCTACACCTTC
CDR3 protein: CASSLSRGPRSGGYTF

clone size: few
J gene: TRBJ2-5
CDR3 length: 17
V gene: TRBV4-1
D gene: NA
CDR3 DNA: TGCGCCAGCAGCCAAGAGGGACCCGGACAGACACAAGAGACCCAGTACTTC
CDR3 protein: CASSQEGPGQTQETQYF

clone size: NA
J gene: TRBJ2-7
CDR3 length: 15
V gene: TRBV9
D gene: NA
CDR3 DNA: TGTGCCAGCAGCGTAGACGGGGACCTCCCGGGGGAGCAGTACTTC
CDR3 protein: CASSVDGDLPGEQYF

clone size: few
J gene: TRBJ1-6
CDR3 length: 12
V gene: TRBV7-2
D gene: NA
CDR3 DNA: TGTGCCAGCAGCTTAGTTAGTTCACCCCTCCACTTT
CDR3 protein: CASSLVSSPLHF

clone size: few
J gene: TRBJ1-3
CDR3 length: 13
V gene: TRBV7-9
D gene: NA
CDR3 DNA: TGTGCCAGCAGCCCGGTCTACACGAACACCATATATTTT
CDR3 protein: CASSPVYTNTIYF

clone size: NA
J gene: TRBJ1-1
CDR3 length: 14
V gene: TRBV6-5
D gene: NA
CDR3 DNA: TGTGCCAGCAGGGCTAGGGGTGCGAACACTGAAGCTTTCTTT
CDR3 protein: CASRARGANTEAFF

clone size: few
J gene: TRBJ1-2
CDR3 length: 16
V gene: TRBV24-1
D gene: NA
CDR3 DNA: TGTGCCACCAGTGACCGAGCGGCACAGAGTATATATGGCTACACCTTC
CDR3 protein: CATSDRAAQSIYGYTF

clone size: few
J gene: TRBJ1-1
CDR3 length: 13
V gene: TRBV19
D gene: NA
CDR3 DNA: TGTGCCAGTAGTCCGCGAGGTCCAACTGAAGCTTTCTTT
CDR3 protein: CASSPRGPTEAFF

clone size: few
J gene: TRBJ1-2
CDR3 length: 13
V gene: TRBV12-3/TRBV12-4
D gene: NA
CDR3 DNA: TGTGCCAGCAGTTTGAGGTCAGGGCAGGGCTACACCTTC
CDR3 protein: CASSLRSGQGYTF

clone size: few
J gene: TRBJ2-5
CDR3 length: 16
V gene: TRBV11-2
D gene: TRBD2
CDR3 DNA: TGTGCCAGCAGCTTAGGGGAGGGAGGCAGACAAGAGACCCAGTACTTC
CDR3 protein: CASSLGEGGRQETQYF

clone size: many
J gene: TRBJ2-5
CDR3 length: 12
V gene: TRBV7-8
D gene: NA
CDR3 DNA: TGTGCCAGCAGCCTTAGTGGAGAGACCCAGTACTTC
CDR3 protein: CASSLSGETQYF

clone size: few
J gene: TRBJ2-7
CDR3 length: 14
V gene: TRBV13
D gene: NA
CDR3 DNA: TGTGCCAGCAGCCGGATTCGGGGTTCGGGCGAGCAGTACTTC
CDR3 protein: CASSRIRGSGEQYF

clone size: NA
J gene: TRBJ2-6
CDR3 length: 19
V gene: TRBV11-3
D gene: TRBD2
CDR3 DNA: TGTGCCAGCAGCTTACCGACTAGCGGGAGGCTTTCTGGGGCCAACGTCCTGACTTTC
CDR3 protein: CASSLPTSGRLSGANVLTF

clone size: NA
J gene: TRBJ2-1
CDR3 length: 15
V gene: TRBV7-9
D gene: TRBD2
CDR3 DNA: TGTGCCAGCAGCTTCCTAGCGGGAGGGCTGCATGAGCAGTTCTTC
CDR3 protein: CASSFLAGGLHEQFF

clone size: few
J gene: TRBJ2-2
CDR3 length: 19
V gene: TRBV7-9
D gene: NA
CDR3 DNA: TGTGCCAGCAGCCCTCCGGGACGCAAGAATTTCGCGAACACCGGGGAGCTGTTTTTT
CDR3 protein: CASSPPGRKNFANTGELFF

clone size: NA
J gene: TRBJ1-1
CDR3 length: 15
V gene: TRBV5-1
D gene: NA
CDR3 DNA: TGCGCCAGCCCGGACCCTGGACAACTCCTTACTGAAGCTTTCTTT
CDR3 protein: CASPDPGQLLTEAFF

clone size: many
J gene: TRBJ2-1
CDR3 length: 17
V gene: TRBV7-8
D gene: TRBD2
CDR3 DNA: TGTGCCAGCAGCCCCTCGGGACTAGCGGGGGGGGGCAATGAGCAGTTCTTC
CDR3 protein: CASSPSGLAGGGNEQFF

clone size: NA
J gene: TRBJ1-4
CDR3 length: 14
V gene: TRBV7-2
D gene: NA
CDR3 DNA: TGTGCCAGCAGCTTAAGGCGGAGTAATGAAAAACTGTTTTTT
CDR3 protein: CASSLRRSNEKLFF

clone size: few
J gene: TRBJ2-7
CDR3 length: 13
V gene: TRBV18
D gene: NA
CDR3 DNA: TGTGCCAGCTCACCCGCACGGAGAAGCGAGCAGTACTTC
CDR3 protein: CASSPARRSEQYF

clone size: NA
J gene: TRBJ2-7
CDR3 length: 15
V gene: TRBV6-6
D gene: NA
CDR3 DNA: TGTGCCAGCAAAGAGAGGAGCGCCACATCCTACGAGCAGTACTTC
CDR3 protein: CASKERSATSYEQYF

clone size: many
J gene: TRBJ2-3
CDR3 length: 14
V gene: TRBV12-3/TRBV12-4
D gene: TRBD2
CDR3 DNA: TGTGCCAGCACTAGACTAGCGGTCACAGATACGCAGTATTTT
CDR3 protein: CASTRLAVTDTQYF

clone size: NA
J gene: TRBJ2-7
CDR3 length: 14
V gene: TRBV7-6
D gene: TRBD1
CDR3 DNA: TGTGCCAGCAGCTCCAGGGGGTTCTCTTACGAGCAGTACTTC
CDR3 protein: CASSSRGFSYEQYF

clone size: NA
J gene: TRBJ2-5
CDR3 length: 14
V gene: TRBV9
D gene: NA
CDR3 DNA: TGTGCCAGCAGCGTAGGGCAGGGAGGAGAGACCCAGTACTTC
CDR3 protein: CASSVGQGGETQYF

clone size: NA
J gene: TRBJ1-5
CDR3 length: 15
V gene: TRBV10-3
D gene: TRBD1
CDR3 DNA: TGTGCCACCTCGACAGGGTCGAGGGGCAATCAGCCCCAGCATTTT
CDR3 protein: CATSTGSRGNQPQHF

clone size: NA
J gene: TRBJ1-5
CDR3 length: 13
V gene: TRBV12-3/TRBV12-4
D gene: NA
CDR3 DNA: TGTGCCAGCAGTCCCTCCCCGTTTATGCCCCAGCATTTT
CDR3 protein: CASSPSPFMPQHF

clone size: NA
J gene: TRBJ2-7
CDR3 length: 17
V gene: TRBV5-4
D gene: TRBD2
CDR3 DNA: TGTGCCAGCAGCCTGGGACTAGCGGGAGCCGGGGCCTACGAGCAGTACTTC
CDR3 protein: CASSLGLAGAGAYEQYF

clone size: few
J gene: TRBJ1-2
CDR3 length: 14
V gene: TRBV6-5
D gene: TRBD1
CDR3 DNA: TGTGCCAGCAGTATTACGGACAGGGCTCATGGCTACACCTTC
CDR3 protein: CASSITDRAHGYTF

clone size: few
J gene: TRBJ1-1
CDR3 length: 15
V gene: TRBV18
D gene: NA
CDR3 DNA: TGTGCCAGCTCAGCCACAGGGACGGGGAACACTGAAGCTTTCTTT
CDR3 protein: CASSATGTGNTEAFF

clone size: many
J gene: TRBJ1-5
CDR3 length: 15
V gene: TRBV3-2
D gene: NA
CDR3 DNA: TGTGCCAGCAGCCAAGTTGTAAGGGGTAATCAGCCCCAGCATTTT
CDR3 protein: CASSQVVRGNQPQHF

clone size: NA
J gene: TRBJ1-4
CDR3 length: 13
V gene: TRBV7-9
D gene: NA
CDR3 DNA: TGTGCCGGAGAAATGGGGAGTAGTGAAAAACTGTTTTTT
CDR3 protein: CAGEMGSSEKLFF

clone size: NA
J gene: TRBJ2-1
CDR3 length: 16
V gene: TRBV5-1
D gene: TRBD1
CDR3 DNA: TGCGCCAGCAGCCTATGGACAGGCCAAGCCTACAATGAGCAGTTCTTC
CDR3 protein: CASSLWTGQAYNEQFF

clone size: NA
J gene: TRBJ1-2
CDR3 length: 12
V gene: TRBV24-1
D gene: NA
CDR3 DNA: TGTGCCACCAGTGGGGACGGCCATGGCTACACCTTC
CDR3 protein: CATSGDGHGYTF

clone size: NA
J gene: TRBJ2-5
CDR3 length: 14
V gene: TRBV20-1
D gene: NA
CDR3 DNA: TGCAGTGCTACCCAGAGATTAGGGGAAGAGACCCAGTACTTC
CDR3 protein: CSATQRLGEETQYF

clone size: NA
J gene: TRBJ2-5
CDR3 length: 16
V gene: TRBV7-6
D gene: NA
CDR3 DNA: TGTGCCAGCAGCCCCCCGCGCCAGGGGACGATAGTGACCCAGTACTTC
CDR3 protein: CASSPPRQGTIVTQYF

clone size: NA
J gene: TRBJ2-4
CDR3 length: 17
V gene: TRBV6-5
D gene: TRBD2
CDR3 DNA: TGTGCCAGCAGTTTCGGACTAGCGGGAATCGAGGGTAACATTCAGTACTTC
CDR3 protein: CASSFGLAGIEGNIQYF

clone size: NA
J gene: TRBJ1-2
CDR3 length: 14
V gene: TRBV19
D gene: NA
CDR3 DNA: TGTGCCAGTTGCGACAGCGCTCTTAACTATGGCTACACCTTC
CDR3 protein: CASCDSALNYGYTF

clone size: many
J gene: TRBJ2-7
CDR3 length: 16
V gene: TRBV7-9
D gene: TRBD2
CDR3 DNA: TGTGCCAGCAGCTATGTTCCGGGACTAGCGCCTAGCGAGCAGTACTTC
CDR3 protein: CASSYVPGLAPSEQYF

clone size: few
J gene: TRBJ2-4
CDR3 length: 14
V gene: TRBV10-3
D gene: TRBD2
CDR3 DNA: TGTGCCATCAGGCCTAGCGGGGGCGAAAACATTCAGTACTTC
CDR3 protein: CAIRPSGGENIQYF

clone size: few
J gene: TRBJ2-2
CDR3 length: 15
V gene: TRBV2
D gene: TRBD1
CDR3 DNA: TGTGCCAGCAGTGACCGGGGACAGAGGGCCGGGGAGCTGTTTTTT
CDR3 protein: CASSDRGQRAGELFF

clone size: NA
J gene: TRBJ2-5
CDR3 length: 14
V gene: TRBV12-3/TRBV12-4
D gene: TRBD2
CDR3 DNA: TGTGCCAGCAGTTTATGGGGGGGACAAGAGACCCAGTACTTC
CDR3 protein: CASSLWGGQETQYF

clone size: few
J gene: TRBJ1-3
CDR3 length: 14
V gene: TRBV25-1
D gene: NA
CDR3 DNA: TGTGCCAGCAGTGGACAGGCTTCTGGAAACACCATATATTTT
CDR3 protein: CASSGQASGNTIYF

clone size: few
J gene: TRBJ2-7
CDR3 length: 13
V gene: TRBV5-1
D gene: TRBD1
CDR3 DNA: TGCGCCAGCAGGCAGGGGGATGGCTACGAGCAGTACTTC
CDR3 protein: CASRQGDGYEQYF

clone size: NA
J gene: TRBJ2-3
CDR3 length: 15
V gene: TRBV27
D gene: TRBD2
CDR3 DNA: TGTGCCAGCAGTTTCTTAGCGGGAGTAACAGATACGCAGTATTTT
CDR3 protein: CASSFLAGVTDTQYF